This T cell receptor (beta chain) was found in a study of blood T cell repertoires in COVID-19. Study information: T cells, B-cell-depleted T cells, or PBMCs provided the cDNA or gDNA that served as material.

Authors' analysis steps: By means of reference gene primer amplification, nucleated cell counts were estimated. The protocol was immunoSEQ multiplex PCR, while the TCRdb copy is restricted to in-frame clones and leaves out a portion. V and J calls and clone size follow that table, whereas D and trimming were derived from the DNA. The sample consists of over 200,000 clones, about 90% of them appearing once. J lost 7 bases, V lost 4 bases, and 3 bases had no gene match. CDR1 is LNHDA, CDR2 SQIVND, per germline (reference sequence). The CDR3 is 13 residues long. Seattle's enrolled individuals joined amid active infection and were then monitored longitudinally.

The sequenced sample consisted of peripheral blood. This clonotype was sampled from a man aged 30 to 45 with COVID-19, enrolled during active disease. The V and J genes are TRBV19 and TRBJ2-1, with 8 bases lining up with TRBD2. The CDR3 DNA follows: TGTGCCAGTAGTACCGGGACTAGGAATGAGCAGTTCTTC. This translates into CASSTGTRNEQFF.